This passage covers 8 T cell receptor beta chains from one sample sequenced in a study of blood T cell repertoires in COVID-19. The table came from immunoSEQ multiplex PCR; TCRdb's copy has only in-frame clones and leaves some out. Of roughly 150,000 clones detected, more than 75% appear once; the ten largest clones hold 7.5% to 8.5%. Sequencing was done on a sample of peripheral blood. The receptors derive from a woman aged 60 to 75 with COVID-19, enrolled during active disease.

This clone was seen only once. The V gene is TRBV4-1, the J gene TRBJ1-6, with D tentatively TRBD1 (6 bases). V was trimmed by 0 bases and J by 7 bases, leaving 13 bases between them. Germline CDR1 and CDR2: MGHRA and YSYEKL. The CDR3 extends over 16 amino acids. The CDR3: CASSQDTGGGNSPLHF. The CDR3 DNA reads TGCGCCAGCAGCCAAGATACGGGGGGCGGGAATTCACCCCTCCACTTT.

The CDR3 sequence is CASSPETGDSPLHF. DNA of the CDR3: TGTGCCAGCTCACCAGAGACAGGGGATTCACCCCTCCACTTT. The chain combines TRBV18 with TRBJ1-6, with 8 bases identical to TRBD1. The CDR3 length is 14 residues. The V and J ends lost 2 bases and 8 bases, in that order; junction bases with no gene match: 2. CDR1 is KGHSH, CDR2 LQKENI, per germline.

V is TRBV7-3 and J is TRBJ1-1; no clear D gene. The V end lost 2 bases, the J end lost 3 bases, and 7 bases lay between the germline ends. The CDR3 extends over 13 amino acids. Germline V gene sequence: CDR1 SGHTA, CDR2 FQGTGA. CDR3 nucleotides: TGTGCCAGCAGCTTAGTTCTAGACACTGAAGCTTTCTTT. Protein sequence: CASSLVLDTEAFF.

The chain carries TRBV21-1 and TRBJ2-1; the table's D call of TRBD2 was not tested on the DNA. TRBV21-1 is designated a pseudogene. The CDR3 length is 15 residues. CDR3 sequence reads: CASSNGTSGLCEQFF. CDR3 DNA sequence: TGTGCCAGCAGCAACGGGACTAGCGGCTTATGCGAGCAGTTCTTC.

The V gene is TRBV11-3, the J gene TRBJ2-5; 13 bases are a match to TRBD2. The CDR3 extends over 17 amino acids. Germline V gene data show CDR1 as SGHNT and CDR2 as YENEEA. V trimming: 1 base; J trimming: 4 bases; junction bases outside the gene matches: 6. CDR3 nucleotide sequence: TGTGCCAGCAGCTTAGGACTAGCGGGGGGAACGAGAGAGACCCAGTACTTC. This gives the protein CASSLGLAGGTRETQYF.

This clone has just a few counts. The chain employs TRBV5-8 and TRBJ1-5; possibly TRBD1 for D (6 bases). The CDR3 totals 15 residues. Germline V CDR1 and CDR2: SGHTS, YDEGEE. Trimming removed 4 bases from V and 0 bases from J, with 11 bases in between. CDR3 coding DNA: TGTGCCAGCAGCCGACAGGACGTTAGCAATCAGCCCCAGCATTTT. Protein product: CASSRQDVSNQPQHF.

The rearrangement joins TRBV11-3 to TRBJ1-1, with unresolved D. V shed 5 bases and J shed 1 base, with 8 bases lying between them. Germline-derived CDR1 and CDR2 are SGHNT and YENEEA. The length of the CDR3 is 13 residues. CDR3 nucleotide sequence: TGTGCCAGCAGCCTGTCAGAGAACACTGAAGCTTTCTTT. It yields the protein CASSLSENTEAFF.

V usage is TRBV28 and J usage is TRBJ1-1, with D maybe TRBD1 (5 bases). The germline CDR1 and CDR2 sequences are MDHEN and SYDVKM. The length of the CDR3 is 13 residues. V lost 3 bases and J lost 8, with 13 bases in between. CDR3 nucleotides: TGTGCCAGCAGTTTTGTAAGGGGAAGCGAAGCTTTCTTT. Translation: CASSFVRGSEAFF.